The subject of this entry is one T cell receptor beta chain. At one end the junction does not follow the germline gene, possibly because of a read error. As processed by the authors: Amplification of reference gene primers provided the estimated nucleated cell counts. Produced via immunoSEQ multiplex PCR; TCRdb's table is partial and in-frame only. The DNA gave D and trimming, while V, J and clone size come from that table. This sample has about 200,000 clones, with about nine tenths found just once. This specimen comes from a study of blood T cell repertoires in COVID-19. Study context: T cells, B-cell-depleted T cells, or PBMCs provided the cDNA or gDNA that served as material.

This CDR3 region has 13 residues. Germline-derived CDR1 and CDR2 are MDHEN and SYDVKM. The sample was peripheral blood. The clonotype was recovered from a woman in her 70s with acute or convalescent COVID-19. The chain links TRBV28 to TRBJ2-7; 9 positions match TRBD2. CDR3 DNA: TGTGCCAGCACTTTAGCGGGAGCCCACGAGCAGTACTTC. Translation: CASTLAGAHEQYF. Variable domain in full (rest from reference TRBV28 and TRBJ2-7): DVKVTQSSRYLVKRTGEKVFLECVQDMDHENMFWYRQDPGLGLRLIYFSYDVKMKEKGDIPEGYSVSREKKERFSLILESASTNQTSMYLCASTLAGAHEQYFGPGTRLTVT.